A selection of T cell receptor beta chains follows, all from one sample in a study of cytomegalovirus exposure and HLA in healthy donors. Here immunoSEQ multiplex PCR was the method, and the copy in TCRdb shows in-frame clones only, minus some. The sample shows around 86,000 clones, 6.5% to 8% of them seen only once. Input material: PBMCs. Receptors were obtained from a man between 45 and 60 years old in good health and CMV-seronegative. The CDR3 runs from the conserved cysteine through the conserved F or W. The order of the fields is V gene, J gene, clone size, D gene, CDR3 DNA, CDR3 protein. D genes are given only for firm matches. For some rows the clone size is stated as once, few or many, or as a class when expanded; others skip it.

V gene: TRBV28
J gene: TRBJ2-5
clone size: -
D gene: TRBD2
CDR3 DNA: TGTGCCAGCAACGTGGGGGGGGATGTGGAGACCCAGTACTTC
CDR3 protein: CASNVGGDVETQYF

V gene: TRBV27
J gene: TRBJ2-2
clone size: few
D gene: -
CDR3 DNA: TGTGCCAGCAGTTTAAGGGGGGGAGACACCGGGGAGCTGTTTTTT
CDR3 protein: CASSLRGGDTGELFF

V gene: TRBV7-9
J gene: TRBJ2-7
clone size: -
D gene: TRBD1
CDR3 DNA: TGTGCCAGCAGGGGGGGACAGGCCTCCTACGAGCAGTACTTC
CDR3 protein: CASRGGQASYEQYF

V gene: TRBV10-2
J gene: TRBJ2-2
clone size: many
D gene: -
CDR3 DNA: TGCGCCAGCAGGGACGGAGGGGGGGCGGACACCGGGGAGCTGTTTTTT
CDR3 protein: CASRDGGGADTGELFF

V gene: TRBV28
J gene: TRBJ2-7
clone size: -
D gene: -
CDR3 DNA: TGTGCCAGCAGGTGGGGCAACTACGAGCAGTACTTC
CDR3 protein: CASRWGNYEQYF

V gene: TRBV7-2
J gene: TRBJ1-2
clone size: -
D gene: TRBD1
CDR3 DNA: TGTGCCAGCAGCTTAGCCGGACAGGGGCTGGGTGGCTACACCTTC
CDR3 protein: CASSLAGQGLGGYTF

V gene: TRBV5-5
J gene: TRBJ2-7
clone size: -
D gene: -
CDR3 DNA: TGTGCCAGCAGCTTACAGGCTTACGAGCAGTACTTC
CDR3 protein: CASSLQAYEQYF

V gene: TRBV30
J gene: TRBJ2-1
clone size: few
D gene: TRBD2
CDR3 DNA: TGTGCCTGGACCCCCGGGACTAGCGGGAGGATCGACAATGAGCAGTTCTTC
CDR3 protein: CAWTPGTSGRIDNEQFF

V gene: TRBV7-9
J gene: TRBJ2-3
clone size: few
D gene: TRBD1
CDR3 DNA: TGTGCCGTAAGACAGGGCCCAGATACGCAGTATTTT
CDR3 protein: CAVRQGPDTQYF

V gene: TRBV6-1
J gene: TRBJ1-2
clone size: -
D gene: -
CDR3 DNA: TGTGCCAGCAGTGCAGGTCCCTCCTTCTATGGCTACACCTTC
CDR3 protein: CASSAGPSFYGYTF

V gene: TRBV7-3
J gene: TRBJ2-5
clone size: few
D gene: TRBD1
CDR3 DNA: TGTGCCAGCAGCCGGACAGGGAACCAAGAGACCCAGTACTTC
CDR3 protein: CASSRTGNQETQYF

V gene: TRBV7-2
J gene: TRBJ1-4
clone size: few
D gene: TRBD1
CDR3 DNA: TGTGCCAGCAGCTCGGGACAGGGAACTAATGAAAAACTGTTTTTT
CDR3 protein: CASSSGQGTNEKLFF

V gene: TRBV5-6
J gene: TRBJ2-7
clone size: -
D gene: -
CDR3 DNA: TGTGCCAGCACCTACAGGGGGCGGGGGGTGTACGAGCAGTACTTC
CDR3 protein: CASTYRGRGVYEQYF

V gene: TRBV18
J gene: TRBJ2-1
clone size: -
D gene: -
CDR3 DNA: TGTGCCAGCTCATCGACAGTTAATGAGCAGTTCTTC
CDR3 protein: CASSSTVNEQFF

V gene: TRBV15
J gene: TRBJ1-2
clone size: -
D gene: -
CDR3 DNA: TGTGCCACCAGCCAGGAGACAGCGAACTATGGCTACACCTTC
CDR3 protein: CATSQETANYGYTF

V gene: TRBV6-9
J gene: TRBJ1-2
clone size: few
D gene: -
CDR3 DNA: TGTGCCAGGCCCCCGGGGGTGGTTGGCTATGGCTACACCTTC
CDR3 protein: CARPPGVVGYGYTF

V gene: TRBV27
J gene: TRBJ2-6
clone size: many
D gene: TRBD2
CDR3 DNA: TGTGCCAGCAGTTACGCGGGAGGTTCCCTTGCTGGGGCCAACGTCCTGACTTTC
CDR3 protein: CASSYAGGSLAGANVLTF

V gene: TRBV6-5
J gene: TRBJ2-3
clone size: -
D gene: TRBD2
CDR3 DNA: TGTGCCAGCAGTTACGCGGGGGGGAGCACAGATACGCAGTATTTT
CDR3 protein: CASSYAGGSTDTQYF

V gene: TRBV5-1
J gene: TRBJ2-7
clone size: few
D gene: TRBD1
CDR3 DNA: TGCGCCAGCAGCCGGACAGGGGTTAGCTACGAGCAGTACTTC
CDR3 protein: CASSRTGVSYEQYF

V gene: TRBV2
J gene: TRBJ2-7
clone size: -
D gene: TRBD1
CDR3 DNA: TGTGCCAGCAGTGTATCAGGGGGCTCCTACGAGCAGTACTTC
CDR3 protein: CASSVSGGSYEQYF

V gene: TRBV6-5
J gene: TRBJ2-5
clone size: -
D gene: TRBD1
CDR3 DNA: TGTGCCAGCAGTTTGACAGGGGCACAAGAGACCCAGTACTTC
CDR3 protein: CASSLTGAQETQYF

V gene: TRBV9
J gene: TRBJ1-3
clone size: -
D gene: -
CDR3 DNA: TGTGCCAGCAGCGTAGAACAAAGCTCTGGAAACACCATATATTTT
CDR3 protein: CASSVEQSSGNTIYF

V gene: TRBV10-2
J gene: TRBJ1-1
clone size: -
D gene: TRBD1
CDR3 DNA: TGCGCCAGCCTTAAGACAGGGTTTGAAACTTTCTTT
CDR3 protein: CASLKTGFETFF

V gene: TRBV7-9
J gene: TRBJ2-5
clone size: few
D gene: TRBD2
CDR3 DNA: TGTGCCAGCAGCCGAAGGACTAGCGGGGGGGCGGATCGAGAGACCCAGTACTTC
CDR3 protein: CASSRRTSGGADRETQYF

V gene: TRBV2
J gene: TRBJ2-1
clone size: -
D gene: TRBD1
CDR3 DNA: TGTGCCAGCAGCTGGACAGGATACAATGAGCAGTTCTTC
CDR3 protein: CASSWTGYNEQFF

V gene: TRBV5-6
J gene: TRBJ2-1
clone size: few
D gene: -
CDR3 DNA: TGTGCCAGCAGCTTGGTATCCAGTGAGCAGTTCTTC
CDR3 protein: CASSLVSSEQFF

V gene: TRBV7-3
J gene: TRBJ2-7
clone size: -
D gene: -
CDR3 DNA: TGTGCCAGCAGCCAAGGGGGGGCCCCCTACGAGCAGTACTTC
CDR3 protein: CASSQGGAPYEQYF

V gene: TRBV5-8
J gene: TRBJ1-5
clone size: -
D gene: TRBD1
CDR3 DNA: TGTGCCAGCAGCTCCACGGGGGGACAGGGGAAGCCCCAGCATTTT
CDR3 protein: CASSSTGGQGKPQHF

V gene: TRBV11-2
J gene: TRBJ1-1
clone size: -
D gene: -
CDR3 DNA: TGTGCCAGCAGCCCGGGGTATTTGAACACTGAAGCTTTCTTT
CDR3 protein: CASSPGYLNTEAFF

V gene: TRBV7-8
J gene: TRBJ1-3
clone size: -
D gene: TRBD1
CDR3 DNA: TGTGCCAGCAGCCCGACAGGGTCGGCACACACCATATATTTT
CDR3 protein: CASSPTGSAHTIYF

V gene: TRBV5-1
J gene: TRBJ2-3
clone size: few
D gene: TRBD1
CDR3 DNA: TGCGCCAGCAGCTCCGGGACAGGGCACACCAAGGGGGATACGCAGTATTTT
CDR3 protein: CASSSGTGHTKGDTQYF

V gene: TRBV2
J gene: TRBJ2-2
clone size: -
D gene: -
CDR3 DNA: TGTGCCAGCAGTGAAGAGGCTAGAGGGTTCTCCGGGGAGCTGTTTTTT
CDR3 protein: CASSEEARGFSGELFF

V gene: TRBV5-6
J gene: TRBJ2-3
clone size: many
D gene: TRBD2
CDR3 DNA: TGTGCCAGCAGCTTGCTAGCGGGGGGCACAGATACGCAGTATTTT
CDR3 protein: CASSLLAGGTDTQYF

V gene: TRBV5-5
J gene: TRBJ1-2
clone size: few
D gene: -
CDR3 DNA: TGTGCCAGCAGCTTGGACAGGGTTGTTGGCTACACCTTC
CDR3 protein: CASSLDRVVGYTF

V gene: TRBV6-5
J gene: TRBJ1-5
clone size: few
D gene: -
CDR3 DNA: TGTGCCAGCAGTTACGGGGGCGTGAGCAATCAGCCCCAGCATTTT
CDR3 protein: CASSYGGVSNQPQHF

V gene: TRBV28
J gene: TRBJ2-7
clone size: few
D gene: -
CDR3 DNA: TGTGCCAGCAGTACCACTAGATCAGAGCAGTACTTC
CDR3 protein: CASSTTRSEQYF

V gene: TRBV5-4
J gene: TRBJ2-7
clone size: few
D gene: TRBD2
CDR3 DNA: TGTGCCAGCAGCCAGGCCCCCCTAGCGGGGTCGTACGAGCAGTACTTC
CDR3 protein: CASSQAPLAGSYEQYF

V gene: TRBV5-1
J gene: TRBJ2-1
clone size: -
D gene: TRBD2
CDR3 DNA: TGCGCCAGCAGCTTGGAGGAGGGAGGGCCTTACAATGAGCAGTTCTTC
CDR3 protein: CASSLEEGGPYNEQFF

V gene: TRBV5-1
J gene: TRBJ2-1
clone size: few
D gene: TRBD2
CDR3 DNA: TGCGCCAGCAGCTTGGGGTCTAGCGGGAAGAGTGAGCAGTTCTTC
CDR3 protein: CASSLGSSGKSEQFF

V gene: TRBV19
J gene: TRBJ1-5
clone size: -
D gene: -
CDR3 DNA: TGTGCCAGTAGTATCCGGGTTGATCAGCCCCAGCATTTT
CDR3 protein: CASSIRVDQPQHF

V gene: TRBV25-1
J gene: TRBJ2-7
clone size: -
D gene: TRBD1
CDR3 DNA: TGTGCCAGCAGTGAAACAGGGGGAAGCTACGAGCAGTACTTC
CDR3 protein: CASSETGGSYEQYF

V gene: TRBV7-2
J gene: TRBJ2-2
clone size: few
D gene: -
CDR3 DNA: TGTGCCAGCAGCTTAGATAATCGAAGAGGCGCCGGGGAGCTGTTTTTT
CDR3 protein: CASSLDNRRGAGELFF

V gene: TRBV5-4
J gene: TRBJ2-1
clone size: few
D gene: -
CDR3 DNA: TGTGCCAGCAGTCCCACAGGGTACGGTGAGCAGTTCTTC
CDR3 protein: CASSPTGYGEQFF

V gene: TRBV7-2
J gene: TRBJ1-1
clone size: few
D gene: -
CDR3 DNA: TGTGCCAGCAGCTTAGACAGGGTCTCTGAAGCTTTCTTT
CDR3 protein: CASSLDRVSEAFF

V gene: TRBV6-6
J gene: TRBJ1-1
clone size: few
D gene: TRBD1
CDR3 DNA: TGTGCCAGCAGCAACGACAGGGGGCGCGGGAACACTGAAGCTTTCTTT
CDR3 protein: CASSNDRGRGNTEAFF

V gene: TRBV27
J gene: TRBJ2-5
clone size: -
D gene: TRBD2
CDR3 DNA: TGTGCCAGCAGGATCACCGGGACTAGGCAAGAGACCCAGTACTTC
CDR3 protein: CASRITGTRQETQYF